This T cell receptor beta chain appears in the sequencing data of a study of T cell changes during pregnancy in multiple sclerosis. Profiled with immunoSEQ multiplex PCR; TCRdb holds only in-frame clones, not every one. Of 80,000 to 100,000 clones listed, about nine tenths were seen once; the top ten hold about 1.7%. Trimming removed 4 bases from V and 4 bases from J; junction bases left unmatched: 10. The length of the CDR3 is 16 residues. CDR1 and CDR2 (germline): MNHEY, SMNVEV (reference sequence). The clonotype originates from a female donor in good health, enrolled as a control in a pregnancy study. V and J are TRBV27 and TRBJ2-7; 10 bases fit TRBD2. Source: peripheral blood, taken after pregnancy. CDR3 bases: TGTGCCAGCAGTTCCGAACCCCGGACTAGCGGATACGAGCAGTACTTC. This gives the protein CASSSEPRTSGYEQYF.